A single TCR beta chain is shown here with its context. The antigen remains unidentified. The data originate from a study of T cell responses to AZD1222 COVID-19 vaccine. Some clones are missing from TCRdb's copy, which holds only in-frame ones; the method was immunoSEQ multiplex PCR. The table has around 100,000 clones, around nine tenths seen once. Overall study findings and caveats: Following two doses of AZD1222, Spike-specific TCR breadth and depth rose. No repertoire was sampled before or during the peak T cell response, only after it.

V was shortened by 7 bases and J by 5 bases, with 26 bases between the two germline ends. The CDR3 loop spans 17 amino acids. Germline CDR1 is LNHDA and CDR2 is SQIVND (reference sequence). The sample consisted of peripheral blood, taken 28 days after the second dose of the MenACWY control vaccine. This TCR came from an adult who received the MenACWY meningococcal vaccine as a control. V gene TRBV19 combines with J gene TRBJ1-2, with D unresolved. In nucleotides, the CDR3 is TGTGCCAGTAAACGATTGGGAGATGCCAATATCTATTATGGCTACACCTTC. Translating gives CASKRLGDANIYYGYTF.